This is a list of T cell receptor beta chains from one sample in a study of blood T cell repertoires in COVID-19. Sequenced by immunoSEQ multiplex PCR; TCRdb stores in-frame clones only, minus some. Among around 390,000 clones listed, approximately 87% were seen once. Sequencing input: PBMCs or T cells enriched from blood (not recorded which). These receptors originate from a woman aged 45-60 years who had recovered from COVID-19. Each CDR3 is given with its conserved first and last residue. D genes are given only for firm matches. Clone size is not always given. Where it is, it says once, few, many or a class for expanded clones.

v_call: TRBV5-1
clone_size: NA
j_call: TRBJ1-2
d_call: TRBD1
cdr3_nt: TGCGCCAGCAGCAGCGACAGGGGTGGCTACACCTTC
cdr3_aa: CASSSDRGGYTF

v_call: TRBV2
clone_size: NA
j_call: TRBJ2-1
d_call: TRBD1
cdr3_nt: TGTGCCAGCAGTGAGACAGGGGGTCACAATGAGCAGTTCTTC
cdr3_aa: CASSETGGHNEQFF

v_call: TRBV9
clone_size: NA
j_call: TRBJ2-7
d_call: TRBD1
cdr3_nt: TGTGCCAGCAGCGGAACAGGGGGCTCCTACGAGCAGTACTTC
cdr3_aa: CASSGTGGSYEQYF

v_call: TRBV11-2
clone_size: NA
j_call: TRBJ1-4
d_call: NA
cdr3_nt: TGTGCCAGCACCGAGTACCCCGGGGGTAGGGAAAAACTGTTTTTT
cdr3_aa: CASTEYPGGREKLFF

v_call: TRBV2
clone_size: NA
j_call: TRBJ1-1
d_call: NA
cdr3_nt: TGTGCCACCCACAGGGAAGTGAACACTGAAGCTTTCTTT
cdr3_aa: CATHREVNTEAFF

v_call: TRBV4-1
clone_size: NA
j_call: TRBJ1-2
d_call: TRBD1
cdr3_nt: TGCGCCAGCAGCCAACGGACAGGGGATGGCTACACCTTC
cdr3_aa: CASSQRTGDGYTF

v_call: TRBV6-2/TRBV6-3
clone_size: NA
j_call: TRBJ1-1
d_call: NA
cdr3_nt: TGTGCCAGCAGTTTCCGTGACGGCGTGAGGACTGAAGCTTTCTTT
cdr3_aa: CASSFRDGVRTEAFF

v_call: TRBV9
clone_size: NA
j_call: TRBJ1-2
d_call: NA
cdr3_nt: TGTGCCAGCAGCGTAGAGCCAGGGGCCAGGGGCTACACCTTC
cdr3_aa: CASSVEPGARGYTF

v_call: TRBV9
clone_size: NA
j_call: TRBJ2-5
d_call: TRBD2
cdr3_nt: TGTGCCAGCAGCGTAGTAGCGGGGGGCCAAGAGACCCAGTACTTC
cdr3_aa: CASSVVAGGQETQYF

v_call: TRBV12-3/TRBV12-4
clone_size: NA
j_call: TRBJ2-1
d_call: NA
cdr3_nt: TGTGCCAGTAAGGGGGAGCGCGATGAGCAGTTCTTC
cdr3_aa: CASKGERDEQFF

v_call: TRBV3-1/TRBV3-2
clone_size: NA
j_call: TRBJ1-2
d_call: TRBD1
cdr3_nt: TGTGCCACCACCGGACAGGGCTATGGCTACACCTTC
cdr3_aa: CATTGQGYGYTF

v_call: TRBV11-1
clone_size: NA
j_call: TRBJ2-5
d_call: NA
cdr3_nt: TGTGCCAGCAGCTTCGATAGAGGGGGGGGCGACCAGTACTTC
cdr3_aa: CASSFDRGGGDQYF

v_call: TRBV30
clone_size: NA
j_call: TRBJ1-1
d_call: NA
cdr3_nt: TGTGCCTTACATCAGGGTATCAGCACTGAAGCTTTCTTT
cdr3_aa: CALHQGISTEAFF

v_call: TRBV4-2
clone_size: NA
j_call: TRBJ2-2
d_call: NA
cdr3_nt: TGTGCCAGCAGCCAATACGGCGGATCCACCGGGGAGCTGTTTTTT
cdr3_aa: CASSQYGGSTGELFF

v_call: TRBV28
clone_size: NA
j_call: TRBJ1-5
d_call: NA
cdr3_nt: TGTGCCAGCACGTCGGGGAGAGGTTTCGGCAATCAGCCCCAGCATTTT
cdr3_aa: CASTSGRGFGNQPQHF

v_call: TRBV27
clone_size: NA
j_call: TRBJ1-5
d_call: NA
cdr3_nt: TGTGCCAGCAGTCCTACCCGGGCAGGGTTCAATCAGCCCCAGCATTTT
cdr3_aa: CASSPTRAGFNQPQHF

v_call: TRBV6-4
clone_size: NA
j_call: TRBJ1-1
d_call: NA
cdr3_nt: TGTGCCAGCAGTGAAGGAGAACTTTCTGAAGCTTTCTTT
cdr3_aa: CASSEGELSEAFF

v_call: TRBV7-2
clone_size: once
j_call: TRBJ1-3
d_call: NA
cdr3_nt: TGTGCCAGCAGCTTAGTTCTCAAACACTCTGGAAACACCATATATTTT
cdr3_aa: CASSLVLKHSGNTIYF

v_call: TRBV7-6
clone_size: NA
j_call: TRBJ1-2
d_call: NA
cdr3_nt: TGTGCCAGCAGCTTAATCAGAGACTTTCAGACGGGCTACACCTTC
cdr3_aa: CASSLIRDFQTGYTF

v_call: TRBV19
clone_size: NA
j_call: TRBJ1-4
d_call: NA
cdr3_nt: TGTGCCAGTAGATACGGACTCGTCACTAATGAAAAACTGTTTTTT
cdr3_aa: CASRYGLVTNEKLFF

v_call: TRBV11-2
clone_size: NA
j_call: TRBJ2-5
d_call: TRBD2
cdr3_nt: TGTGCCAGCAGCTCCTATCCCGGGACTAGCGGGGGGTGGTCCCAGTACTTC
cdr3_aa: CASSSYPGTSGGWSQYF

v_call: TRBV19
clone_size: NA
j_call: TRBJ2-7
d_call: TRBD2
cdr3_nt: TGTGCCAGTGGACTAGCCGGGTACGAGCAGTACTTC
cdr3_aa: CASGLAGYEQYF

v_call: TRBV5-4
clone_size: NA
j_call: TRBJ2-5
d_call: NA
cdr3_nt: TGTGCCAGCAGCCCACCGGGTTATCAAGAGACCCAGTACTTC
cdr3_aa: CASSPPGYQETQYF

v_call: TRBV2
clone_size: NA
j_call: TRBJ1-4
d_call: NA
cdr3_nt: TGTGCCAGCAGAATGGCGGCGGGCAGGGGCGAAAAACTGTTTTTT
cdr3_aa: CASRMAAGRGEKLFF

v_call: TRBV29-1
clone_size: NA
j_call: TRBJ1-1
d_call: TRBD1
cdr3_nt: TGCAGCGCTGGACAGGGTTTAAACACTGAAGCTTTCTTT
cdr3_aa: CSAGQGLNTEAFF

v_call: TRBV4-3
clone_size: NA
j_call: TRBJ2-5
d_call: TRBD2
cdr3_nt: TGCGCCAGCAGCCAAGATGCACAGCGGGGGGCGGGTCGGTACTTC
cdr3_aa: CASSQDAQRGAGRYF

v_call: TRBV4-3
clone_size: NA
j_call: TRBJ1-1
d_call: NA
cdr3_nt: TGCGCCAGCAGCGACTGGTCCTCCCAGGGAAAAGCTTTCTTT
cdr3_aa: CASSDWSSQGKAFF

v_call: TRBV5-1
clone_size: few
j_call: TRBJ1-2
d_call: NA
cdr3_nt: TGCGCCAGCAGCTTGCAAAATTCGCGGGAGGAGCCGAAGTTTAACTATGGCTACACCTTC
cdr3_aa: CASSLQNSREEPKFNYGYTF